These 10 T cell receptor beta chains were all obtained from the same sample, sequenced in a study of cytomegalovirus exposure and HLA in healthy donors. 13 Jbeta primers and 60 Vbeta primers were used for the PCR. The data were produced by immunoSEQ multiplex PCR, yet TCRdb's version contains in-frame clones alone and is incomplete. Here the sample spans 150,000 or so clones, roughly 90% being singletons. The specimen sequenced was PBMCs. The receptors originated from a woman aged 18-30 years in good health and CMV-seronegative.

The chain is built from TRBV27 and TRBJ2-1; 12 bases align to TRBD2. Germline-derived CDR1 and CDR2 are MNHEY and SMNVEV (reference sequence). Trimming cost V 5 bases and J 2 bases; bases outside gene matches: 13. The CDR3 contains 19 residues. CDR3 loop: CASSPDLTSGRYAYNEQFF. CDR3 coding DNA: TGTGCCAGCAGTCCTGACCTGACTAGCGGGAGATACGCCTACAATGAGCAGTTCTTC.

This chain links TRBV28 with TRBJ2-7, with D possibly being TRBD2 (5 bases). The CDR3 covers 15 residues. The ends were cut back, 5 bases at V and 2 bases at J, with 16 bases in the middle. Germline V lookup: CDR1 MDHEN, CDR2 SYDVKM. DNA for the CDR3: TGTGCCAGCAGTCCCCGGGATTTGTTCCCCTACGAGCAGTACTTC. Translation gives CASSPRDLFPYEQYF.

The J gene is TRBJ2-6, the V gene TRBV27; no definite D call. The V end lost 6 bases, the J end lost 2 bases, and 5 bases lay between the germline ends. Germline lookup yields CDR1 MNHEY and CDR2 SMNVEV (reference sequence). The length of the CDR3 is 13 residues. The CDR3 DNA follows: TGTGCCAGCAGGAGGCCTGGGGCCAACGTCCTGACTTTC. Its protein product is CASRRPGANVLTF.

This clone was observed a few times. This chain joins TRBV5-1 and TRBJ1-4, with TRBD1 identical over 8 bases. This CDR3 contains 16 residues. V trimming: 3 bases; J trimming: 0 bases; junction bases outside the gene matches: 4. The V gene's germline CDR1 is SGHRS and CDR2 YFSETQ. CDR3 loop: CASSSSGQATNEKLFF. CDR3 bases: TGCGCCAGCAGCTCTTCGGGACAGGCAACTAATGAAAAACTGTTTTTT. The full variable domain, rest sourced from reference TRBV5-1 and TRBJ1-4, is KAGVTQTPRYLIKTRGQQVTLSCSPISGHRSVSWYQQTPGQGLQFLFEYFSETQRNKGNFPGRFSGRQFSNSRSEMNVSTLELGDSALYLCASSSSGQATNEKLFFGSGTQLSVL.

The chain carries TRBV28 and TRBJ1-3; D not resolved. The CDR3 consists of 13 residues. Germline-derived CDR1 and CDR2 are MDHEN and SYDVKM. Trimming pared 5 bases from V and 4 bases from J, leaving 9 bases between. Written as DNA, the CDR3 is TGTGCCAGCAGTCGCGGTAGCGGAAACACCATATATTTT. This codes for CASSRGSGNTIYF.

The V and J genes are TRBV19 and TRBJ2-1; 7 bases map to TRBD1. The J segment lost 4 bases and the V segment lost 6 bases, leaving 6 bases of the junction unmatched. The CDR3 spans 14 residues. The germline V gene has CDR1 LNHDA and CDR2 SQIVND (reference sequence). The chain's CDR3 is CASSVTGDYNEQFF. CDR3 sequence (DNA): TGTGCCAGTAGCGTAACAGGGGATTACAATGAGCAGTTCTTC.

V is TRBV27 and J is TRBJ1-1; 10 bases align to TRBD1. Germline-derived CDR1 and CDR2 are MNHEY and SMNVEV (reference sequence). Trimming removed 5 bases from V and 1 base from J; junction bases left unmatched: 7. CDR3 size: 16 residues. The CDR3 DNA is TGTGCCAGCAGTCCCGGGACAGGGGAAGGGAACACTGAAGCTTTCTTT. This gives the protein CASSPGTGEGNTEAFF.

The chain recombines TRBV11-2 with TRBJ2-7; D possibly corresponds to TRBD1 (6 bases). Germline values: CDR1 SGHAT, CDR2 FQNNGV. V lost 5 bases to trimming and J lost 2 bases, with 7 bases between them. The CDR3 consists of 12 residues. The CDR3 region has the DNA TGTGCCAGCAGCCGACAGGCCTACGAGCAGTACTTC. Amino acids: CASSRQAYEQYF. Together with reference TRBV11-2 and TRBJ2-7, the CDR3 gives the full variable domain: EAGVAQSPRYKIIEKRQSVAFWCNPISGHATLYWYQQILGQGPKLLIQFQNNGVVDDSQLPKDRFSAERLKGVDSTLKIQPAKLEDSAVYLCASSRQAYEQYFGPGTRLTVT.

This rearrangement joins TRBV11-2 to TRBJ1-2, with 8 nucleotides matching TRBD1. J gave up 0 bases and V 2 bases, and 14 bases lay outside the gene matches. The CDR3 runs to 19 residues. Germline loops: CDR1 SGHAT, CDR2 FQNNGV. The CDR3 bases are TGTGCCAGCAGCTTATCCTTTCGAAGGACAGGGCGGGCTAACTATGGCTACACCTTC. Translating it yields CASSLSFRRTGRANYGYTF.

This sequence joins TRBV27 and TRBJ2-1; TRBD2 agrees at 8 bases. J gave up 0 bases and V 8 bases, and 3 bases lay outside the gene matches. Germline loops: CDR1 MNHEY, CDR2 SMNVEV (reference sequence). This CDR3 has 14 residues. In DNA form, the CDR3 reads TGTGCCAGCTCGAGCGGGAGCTCCTACAATGAGCAGTTCTTC. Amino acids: CASSSGSSYNEQFF.